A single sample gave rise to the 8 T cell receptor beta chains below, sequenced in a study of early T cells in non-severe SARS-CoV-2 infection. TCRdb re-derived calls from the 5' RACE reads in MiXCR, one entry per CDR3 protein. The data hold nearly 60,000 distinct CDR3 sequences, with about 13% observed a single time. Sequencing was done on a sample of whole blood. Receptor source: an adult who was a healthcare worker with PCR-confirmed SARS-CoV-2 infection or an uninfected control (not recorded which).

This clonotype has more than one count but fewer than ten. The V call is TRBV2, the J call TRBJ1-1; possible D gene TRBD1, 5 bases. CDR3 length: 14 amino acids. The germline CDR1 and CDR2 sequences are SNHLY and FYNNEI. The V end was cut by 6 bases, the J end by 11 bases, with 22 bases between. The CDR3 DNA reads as TGTGCCAGCAGGAGGGACTATTTTCCCGGCGGGGCTTTCTTT. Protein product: CASRRDYFPGGAFF.

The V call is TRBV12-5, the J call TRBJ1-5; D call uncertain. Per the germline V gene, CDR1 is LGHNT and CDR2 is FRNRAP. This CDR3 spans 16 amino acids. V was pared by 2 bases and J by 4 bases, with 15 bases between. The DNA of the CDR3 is TGTGCTAGTGGTTTGACGCGGGTAACTGCAAATCAGCCCCAGCATTTT. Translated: CASGLTRVTANQPQHF.

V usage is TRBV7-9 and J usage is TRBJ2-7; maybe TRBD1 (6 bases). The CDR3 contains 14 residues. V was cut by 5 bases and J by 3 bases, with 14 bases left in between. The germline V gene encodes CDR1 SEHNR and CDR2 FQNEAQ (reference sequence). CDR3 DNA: TGTGCCAGCAGCCCCAGTGGCAGGGGCTACGAGCAGTACTTC. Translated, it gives CASSPSGRGYEQYF.

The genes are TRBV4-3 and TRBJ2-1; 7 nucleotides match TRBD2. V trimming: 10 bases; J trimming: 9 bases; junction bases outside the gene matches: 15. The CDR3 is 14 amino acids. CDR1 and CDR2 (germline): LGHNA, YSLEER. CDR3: CATGVGLGASEQFF. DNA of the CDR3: TGCGCCACCGGAGTAGGACTAGGGGCAAGTGAGCAGTTCTTC.

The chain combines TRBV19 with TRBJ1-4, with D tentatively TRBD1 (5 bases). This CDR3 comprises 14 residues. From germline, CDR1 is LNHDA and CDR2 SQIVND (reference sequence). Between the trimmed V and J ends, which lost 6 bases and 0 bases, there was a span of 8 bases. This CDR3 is CASRWGTTNEKLFF. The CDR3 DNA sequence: TGTGCCAGTAGATGGGGGACAACTAATGAAAAACTGTTTTTT.

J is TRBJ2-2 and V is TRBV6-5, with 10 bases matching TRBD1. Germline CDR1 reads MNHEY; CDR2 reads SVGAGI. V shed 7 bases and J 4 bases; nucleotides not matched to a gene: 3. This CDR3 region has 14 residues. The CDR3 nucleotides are TGTGCCAGCAAGCGGACAGGGGGCACCGGGGAGCTGTTTTTT. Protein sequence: CASKRTGGTGELFF.

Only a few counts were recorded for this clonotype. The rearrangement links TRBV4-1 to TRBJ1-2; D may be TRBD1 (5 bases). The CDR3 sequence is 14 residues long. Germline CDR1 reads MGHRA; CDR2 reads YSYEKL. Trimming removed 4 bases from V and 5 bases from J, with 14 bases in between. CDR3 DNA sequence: TGCGCCAGCAGCCGGGATAGGGGCGGGTATGGCTACACCTTC. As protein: CASSRDRGGYGYTF.

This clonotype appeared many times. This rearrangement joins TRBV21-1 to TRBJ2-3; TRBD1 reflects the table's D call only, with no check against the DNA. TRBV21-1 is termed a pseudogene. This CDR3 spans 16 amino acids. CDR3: CASSNAKTVGEDTQYF. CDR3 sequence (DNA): TGTGCCAGCAGCAACGCGAAGACAGTCGGGGAGGATACGCAGTATTTT.